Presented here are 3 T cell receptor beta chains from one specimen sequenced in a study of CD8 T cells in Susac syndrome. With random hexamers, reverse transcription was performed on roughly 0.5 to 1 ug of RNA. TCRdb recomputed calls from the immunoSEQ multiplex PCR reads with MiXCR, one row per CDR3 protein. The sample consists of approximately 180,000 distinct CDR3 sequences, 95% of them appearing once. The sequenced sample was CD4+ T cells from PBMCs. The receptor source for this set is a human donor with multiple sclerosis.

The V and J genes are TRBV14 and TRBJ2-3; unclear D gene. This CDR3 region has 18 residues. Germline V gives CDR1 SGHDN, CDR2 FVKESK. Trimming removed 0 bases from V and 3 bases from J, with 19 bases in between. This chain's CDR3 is CASSQEPRRGYWTDTQYF. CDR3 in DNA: TGTGCCAGCAGCCAAGAACCTAGGAGAGGATACTGGACAGATACGCAGTATTTT.

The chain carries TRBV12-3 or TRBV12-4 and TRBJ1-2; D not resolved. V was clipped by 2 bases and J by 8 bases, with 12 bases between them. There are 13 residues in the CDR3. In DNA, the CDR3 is TGTGCCAGCAGTTTACGGGCCCGCACCGGCTACACCTTC. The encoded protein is CASSLRARTGYTF.

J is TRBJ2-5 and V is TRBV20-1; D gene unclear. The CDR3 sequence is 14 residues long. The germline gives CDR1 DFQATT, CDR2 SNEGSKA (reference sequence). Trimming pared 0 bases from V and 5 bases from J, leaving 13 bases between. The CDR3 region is CSARDPFVQETQYF. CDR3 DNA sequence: TGCAGTGCTAGAGACCCCTTCGTGCAGGAGACCCAGTACTTC.